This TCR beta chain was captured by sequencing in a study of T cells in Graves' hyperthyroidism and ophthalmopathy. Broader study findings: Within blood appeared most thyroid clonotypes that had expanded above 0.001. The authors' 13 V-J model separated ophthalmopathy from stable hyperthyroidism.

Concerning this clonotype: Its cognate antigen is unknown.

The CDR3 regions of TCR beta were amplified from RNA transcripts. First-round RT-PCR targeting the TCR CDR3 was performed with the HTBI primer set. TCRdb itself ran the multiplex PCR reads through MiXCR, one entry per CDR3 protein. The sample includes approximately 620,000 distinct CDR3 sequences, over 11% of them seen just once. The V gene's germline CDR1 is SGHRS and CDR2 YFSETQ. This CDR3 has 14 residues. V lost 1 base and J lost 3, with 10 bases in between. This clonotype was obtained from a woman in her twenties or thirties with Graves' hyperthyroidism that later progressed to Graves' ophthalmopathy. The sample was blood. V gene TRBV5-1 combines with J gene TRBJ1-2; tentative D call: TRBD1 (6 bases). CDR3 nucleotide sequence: TGCGCCAGCAGCTTGTGGGGGGCGGACTATGGCTACACCTTC. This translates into CASSLWGADYGYTF.